This T cell receptor (beta chain) came from a study of cytomegalovirus exposure and HLA in healthy donors. With 8 bases clipped from V and 3 bases from J, the junction kept 3 bases outside the gene matches. The germline V gene encodes CDR1 SEHNR and CDR2 FQNEAQ (reference sequence). The CDR3 extends over 13 amino acids. Primers: 60 Vbeta forward and 13 Jbeta reverse. Assay: immunoSEQ multiplex PCR; the TCRdb copy retains only in-frame clones and omits some. The sample has around 150,000 clones; 76% are singletons. The TCR was taken from a middle-aged woman in good health and CMV-seronegative. The rearrangement joins TRBV7-9 to TRBJ1-5; 8 positions match TRBD1. The sequenced material came from PBMCs. The CDR3 spells CASAGGNNQPQHF. The CDR3 bases are TGTGCCAGCGCAGGGGGCAACAATCAGCCCCAGCATTTT.